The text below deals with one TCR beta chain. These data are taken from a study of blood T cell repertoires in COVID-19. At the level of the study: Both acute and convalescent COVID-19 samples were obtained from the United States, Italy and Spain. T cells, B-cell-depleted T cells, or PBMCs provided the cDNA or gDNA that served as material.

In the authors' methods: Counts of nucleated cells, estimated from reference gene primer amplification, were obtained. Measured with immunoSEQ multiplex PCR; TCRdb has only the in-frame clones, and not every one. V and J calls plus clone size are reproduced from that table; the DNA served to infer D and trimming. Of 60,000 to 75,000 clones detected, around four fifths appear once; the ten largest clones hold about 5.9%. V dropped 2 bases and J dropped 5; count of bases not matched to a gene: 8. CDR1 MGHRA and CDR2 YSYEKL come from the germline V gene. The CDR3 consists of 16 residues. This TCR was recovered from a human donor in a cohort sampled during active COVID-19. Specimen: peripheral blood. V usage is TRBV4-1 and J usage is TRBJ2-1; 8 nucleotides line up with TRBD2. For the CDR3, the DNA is TGCGCCAGCAGCCAACCCGGGACTAGGGGAAACAATGAGCAGTTCTTC. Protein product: CASSQPGTRGNNEQFF.